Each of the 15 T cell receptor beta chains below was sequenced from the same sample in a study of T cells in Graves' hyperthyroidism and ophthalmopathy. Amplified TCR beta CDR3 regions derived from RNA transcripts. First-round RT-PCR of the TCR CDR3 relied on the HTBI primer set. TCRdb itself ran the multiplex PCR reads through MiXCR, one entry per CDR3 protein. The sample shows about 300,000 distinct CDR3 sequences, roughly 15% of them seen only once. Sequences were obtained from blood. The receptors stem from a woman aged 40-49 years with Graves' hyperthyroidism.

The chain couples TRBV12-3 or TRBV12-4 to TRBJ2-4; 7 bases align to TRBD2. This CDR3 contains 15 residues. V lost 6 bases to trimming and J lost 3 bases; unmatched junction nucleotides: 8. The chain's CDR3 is CASSSSGKGKNIQYF. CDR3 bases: TGTGCCAGCAGCTCGAGCGGGAAGGGCAAAAACATTCAGTACTTC.

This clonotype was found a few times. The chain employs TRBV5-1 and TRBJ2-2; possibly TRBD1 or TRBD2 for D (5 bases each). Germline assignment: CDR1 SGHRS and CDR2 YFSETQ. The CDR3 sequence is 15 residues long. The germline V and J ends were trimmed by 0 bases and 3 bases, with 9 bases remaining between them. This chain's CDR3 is CASSLDGTDTGELFF. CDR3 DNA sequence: TGCGCCAGCAGCTTGGATGGGACCGACACCGGGGAGCTGTTTTTT.

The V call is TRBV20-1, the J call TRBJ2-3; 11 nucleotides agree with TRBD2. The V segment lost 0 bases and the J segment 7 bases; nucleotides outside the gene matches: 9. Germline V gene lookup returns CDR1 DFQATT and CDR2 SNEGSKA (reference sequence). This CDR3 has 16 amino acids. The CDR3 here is CSARDRASGRQNTQYF. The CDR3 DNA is TGCAGTGCTAGAGATCGGGCTAGCGGGAGGCAAAATACGCAGTATTTT.

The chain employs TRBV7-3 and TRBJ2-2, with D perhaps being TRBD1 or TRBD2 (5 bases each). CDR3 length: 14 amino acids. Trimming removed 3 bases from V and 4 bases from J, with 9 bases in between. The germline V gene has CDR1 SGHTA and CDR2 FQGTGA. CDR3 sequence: CASSLGVGTGELFF. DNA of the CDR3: TGTGCCAGCAGCTTGGGGGTCGGCACCGGGGAGCTGTTTTTT.

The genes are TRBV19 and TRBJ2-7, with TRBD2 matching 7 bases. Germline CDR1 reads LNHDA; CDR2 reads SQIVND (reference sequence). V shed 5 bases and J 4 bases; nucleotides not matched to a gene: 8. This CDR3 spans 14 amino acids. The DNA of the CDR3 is TGTGCCAGTAGTTCCCAAAATAGCGGGTACGAGCAGTACTTC. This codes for CASSSQNSGYEQYF.

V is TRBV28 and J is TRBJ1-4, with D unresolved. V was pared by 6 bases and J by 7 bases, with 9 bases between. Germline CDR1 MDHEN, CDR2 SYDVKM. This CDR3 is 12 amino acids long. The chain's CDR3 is CASSSPVEKLFF. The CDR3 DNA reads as TGTGCCAGCAGCTCCCCGGTTGAAAAACTGTTTTTT.

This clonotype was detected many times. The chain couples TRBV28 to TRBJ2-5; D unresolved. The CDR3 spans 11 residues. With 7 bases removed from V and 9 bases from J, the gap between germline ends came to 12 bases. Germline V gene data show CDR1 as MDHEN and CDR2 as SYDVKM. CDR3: CASNWGMAQYF. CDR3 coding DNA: TGTGCCAGCAATTGGGGTATGGCCCAGTACTTC.

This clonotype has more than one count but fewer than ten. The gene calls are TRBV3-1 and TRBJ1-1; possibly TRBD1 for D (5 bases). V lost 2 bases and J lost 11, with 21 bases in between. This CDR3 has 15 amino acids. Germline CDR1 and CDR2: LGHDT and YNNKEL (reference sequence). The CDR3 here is CASSQKVRQGGVAFF. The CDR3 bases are TGTGCCAGCAGCCAAAAAGTGCGGCAGGGAGGGGTGGCTTTCTTT.

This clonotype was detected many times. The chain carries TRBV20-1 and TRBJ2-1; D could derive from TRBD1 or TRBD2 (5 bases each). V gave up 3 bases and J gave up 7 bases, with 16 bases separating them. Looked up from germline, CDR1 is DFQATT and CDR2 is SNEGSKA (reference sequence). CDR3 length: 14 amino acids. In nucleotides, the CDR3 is TGCAGTGCTAGTGGGGGACGGATGATAAATGAGCAGTTCTTC. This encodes CSASGGRMINEQFF.

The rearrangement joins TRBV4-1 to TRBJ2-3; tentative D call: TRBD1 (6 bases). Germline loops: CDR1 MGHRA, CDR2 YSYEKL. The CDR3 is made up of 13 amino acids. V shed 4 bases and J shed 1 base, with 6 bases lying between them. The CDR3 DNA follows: TGCGCCAGCAGCCGACAGGGCACAGATACGCAGTATTTT. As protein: CASSRQGTDTQYF.

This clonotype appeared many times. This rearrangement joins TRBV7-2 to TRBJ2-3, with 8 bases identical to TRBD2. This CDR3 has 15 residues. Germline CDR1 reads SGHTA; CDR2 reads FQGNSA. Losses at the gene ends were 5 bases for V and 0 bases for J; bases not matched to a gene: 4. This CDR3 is CASSLSGISTDTQYF. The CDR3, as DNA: TGTGCCAGCAGCCTTAGCGGGATTAGCACAGATACGCAGTATTTT.

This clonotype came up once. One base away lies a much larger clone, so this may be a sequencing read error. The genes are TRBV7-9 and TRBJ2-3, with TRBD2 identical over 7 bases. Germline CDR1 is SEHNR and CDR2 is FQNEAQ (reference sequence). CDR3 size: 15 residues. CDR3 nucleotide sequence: TGTGCCAGCAGCCCGAGGGCGGGAGCAGCAGATACGCTGTATTTT. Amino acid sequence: CASSPRAGAADTLYF.

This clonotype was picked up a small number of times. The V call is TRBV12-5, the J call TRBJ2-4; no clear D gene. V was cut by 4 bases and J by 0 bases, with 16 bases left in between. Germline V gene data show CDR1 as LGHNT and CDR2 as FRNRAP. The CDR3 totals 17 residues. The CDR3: CASGSPRQVGAKNIQYF. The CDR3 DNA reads TGTGCTAGTGGTTCGCCCCGGCAGGTTGGAGCCAAAAACATTCAGTACTTC.

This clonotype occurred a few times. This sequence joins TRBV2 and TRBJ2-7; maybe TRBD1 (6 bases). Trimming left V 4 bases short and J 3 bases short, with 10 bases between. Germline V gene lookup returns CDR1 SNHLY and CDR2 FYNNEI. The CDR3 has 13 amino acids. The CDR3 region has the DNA TGTGCCAGCAGTGTGGGGGCCCGCTACGAGCAGTACTTC. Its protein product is CASSVGARYEQYF. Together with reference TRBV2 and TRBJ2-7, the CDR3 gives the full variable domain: EPEVTQTPSHQVTQMGQEVILRCVPISNHLYFYWYRQILGQKVEFLVSFYNNEISEKSEIFDDQFSVERPDGSNFTLKIRSTKLEDSAMYFCASSVGARYEQYFGPGTRLTVT.

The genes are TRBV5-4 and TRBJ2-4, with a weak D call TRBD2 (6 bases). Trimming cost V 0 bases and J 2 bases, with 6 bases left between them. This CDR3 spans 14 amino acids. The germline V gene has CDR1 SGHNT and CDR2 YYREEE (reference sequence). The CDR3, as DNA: TGTGCCAGCAGCTTGGGGGACTCCAAAAACATTCAGTACTTC. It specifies CASSLGDSKNIQYF.